The sequence of this TCR beta chain was determined in a study of CD8 T cells in ankylosing spondylitis. Trimming stripped 7 bases from V and 1 base from J, with 11 bases between. Per germline, CDR1 SGHRS and CDR2 YFSETQ. This CDR3 is 13 amino acids long. Study results and limitations: Fewer than 10 highly homologous variants made up a TCR beta motif that seemed to typify ankylosing spondylitis blood. It was reported that disease-linked clones were significantly enriched in matched ankylosing spondylitis synovial fluid. Both synovial fluid and blood in reactive arthritis had previously been reported to carry some motif variants.

A note on this clonotype: Its target is unknown.

Researchers built TCR beta libraries using quantitative 5'-RACE with molecular barcodes. TCRdb re-derived calls from the 5' RACE reads in MiXCR, one entry per CDR3 protein. This table holds hundreds of thousands of distinct CDR3 sequences, 10% to 15% found once. This rearrangement joins TRBV5-1 to TRBJ1-2, with D uncertain. The sample was blood, either unsorted or a sorted T cell fraction (not recorded which). The clonotype comes from a male donor with ankylosing spondylitis. This CDR3 reads CASAGSHNYGYTF. The CDR3 DNA reads as TGCGCCAGCGCGGGCAGCCATAACTATGGCTACACCTTC. The complete variable domain, with remaining parts taken from reference TRBV5-1 and TRBJ1-2, reads KAGVTQTPRYLIKTRGQQVTLSCSPISGHRSVSWYQQTPGQGLQFLFEYFSETQRNKGNFPGRFSGRQFSNSRSEMNVSTLELGDSALYLCASAGSHNYGYTFGSGTRLTVV.